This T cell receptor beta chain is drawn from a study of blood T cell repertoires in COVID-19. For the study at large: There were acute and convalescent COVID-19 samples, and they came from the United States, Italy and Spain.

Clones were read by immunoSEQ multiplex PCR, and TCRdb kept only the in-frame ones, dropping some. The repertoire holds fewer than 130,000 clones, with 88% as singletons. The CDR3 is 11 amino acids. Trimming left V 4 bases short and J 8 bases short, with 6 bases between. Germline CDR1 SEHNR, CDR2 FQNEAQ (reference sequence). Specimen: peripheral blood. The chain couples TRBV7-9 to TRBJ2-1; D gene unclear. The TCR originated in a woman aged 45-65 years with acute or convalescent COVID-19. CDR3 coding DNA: TGTGCCAGCAGCTCTAACCATGAGCAGTTCTTC. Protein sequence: CASSSNHEQFF.